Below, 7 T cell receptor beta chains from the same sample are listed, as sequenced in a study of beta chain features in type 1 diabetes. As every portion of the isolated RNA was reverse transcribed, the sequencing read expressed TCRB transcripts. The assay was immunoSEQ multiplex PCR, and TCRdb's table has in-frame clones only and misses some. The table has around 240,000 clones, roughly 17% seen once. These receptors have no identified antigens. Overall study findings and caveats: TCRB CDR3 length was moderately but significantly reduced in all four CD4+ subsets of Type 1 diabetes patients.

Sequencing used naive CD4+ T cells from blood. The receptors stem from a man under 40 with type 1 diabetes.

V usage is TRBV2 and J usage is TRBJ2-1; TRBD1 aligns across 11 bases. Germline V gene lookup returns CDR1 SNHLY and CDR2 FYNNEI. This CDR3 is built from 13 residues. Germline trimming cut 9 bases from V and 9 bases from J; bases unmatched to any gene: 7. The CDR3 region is CARGQGAISEQFF. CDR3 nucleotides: TGTGCCAGAGGACAGGGGGCGATTAGTGAGCAGTTCTTC.

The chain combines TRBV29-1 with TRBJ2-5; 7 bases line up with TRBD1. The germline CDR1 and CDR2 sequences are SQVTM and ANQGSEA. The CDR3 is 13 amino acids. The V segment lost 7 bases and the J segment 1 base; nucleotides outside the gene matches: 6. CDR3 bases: TGCAGCGAGACCGACAGGGCCCAAGAGACCCAGTACTTC. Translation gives CSETDRAQETQYF.

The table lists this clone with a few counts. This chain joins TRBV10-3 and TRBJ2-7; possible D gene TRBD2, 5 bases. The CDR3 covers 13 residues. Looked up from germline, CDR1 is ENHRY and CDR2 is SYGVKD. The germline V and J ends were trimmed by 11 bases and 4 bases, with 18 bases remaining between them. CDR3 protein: CAFANDRGYEQYF. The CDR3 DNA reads TGTGCCTTCGCCAATGATCGGGGATACGAGCAGTACTTC.

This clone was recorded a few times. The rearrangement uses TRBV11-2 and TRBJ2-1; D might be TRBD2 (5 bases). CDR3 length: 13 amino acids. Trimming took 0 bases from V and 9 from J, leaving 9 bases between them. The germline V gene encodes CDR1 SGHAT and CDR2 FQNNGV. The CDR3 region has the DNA TGTGCCAGCAGCTTAGAAATGAGGGCTGAGCAGTTCTTC. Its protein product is CASSLEMRAEQFF.

As DNA, the CDR3 is TGCGCCAGCAGCTTTGAAGGGACAGGGGACGAGCAGTACTTC. Encoded protein: CASSFEGTGDEQYF. The chain is built from TRBV5-1 and TRBJ2-7, with 10 bases aligning to TRBD1. The germline V gene encodes CDR1 SGHRS and CDR2 YFSETQ. V gave up 2 bases and J gave up 5 bases; unmatched junction bases: 4. CDR3 length: 14 residues.

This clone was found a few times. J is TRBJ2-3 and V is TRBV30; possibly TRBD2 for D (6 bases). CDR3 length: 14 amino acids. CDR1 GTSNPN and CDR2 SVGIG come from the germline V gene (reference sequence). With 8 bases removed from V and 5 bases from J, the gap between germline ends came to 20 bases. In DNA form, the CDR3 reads TGTGCCACCCCTAGGGTAGCGGCCCGAGATACGCAGTATTTT. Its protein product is CATPRVAARDTQYF.

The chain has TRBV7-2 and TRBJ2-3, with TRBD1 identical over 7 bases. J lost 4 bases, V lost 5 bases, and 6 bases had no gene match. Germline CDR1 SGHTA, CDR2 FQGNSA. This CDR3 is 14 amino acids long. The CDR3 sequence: CASSIHRGADTQYF. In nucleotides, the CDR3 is TGTGCCAGCAGCATCCACAGGGGTGCAGATACGCAGTATTTT.